This TCR beta chain was identified in a study of cytomegalovirus exposure and HLA in healthy donors. Study outcomes and limitations: 87-base-pair reads could not separate some V segments, including TRBV6-2 and TRBV6-3.

60 Vbeta and 13 Jbeta primers were used in PCR. TCRdb keeps only in-frame clones here, not all; method: immunoSEQ multiplex PCR. The sample has 130,000 to 150,000 clones; 70% to 80% are singletons. The CDR3 runs 11 residues. V dropped 6 bases and J dropped 5 bases, with 8 bases sitting between them. CDR1 SEHNR and CDR2 FQNEAQ come from the germline V gene (reference sequence). Each donor was nominally healthy when sampled (though unrecorded immune exposures were likely). This clone was observed a few times. As yet, its antigen is unknown. Sequencing was done on a sample of PBMCs. This chain joins TRBV7-9 and TRBJ2-7; tentative D call: TRBD2 (5 bases). This TCR was recovered from a male donor in good health and CMV-seronegative. CDR3 DNA sequence: TGTGCCAGCAGACTCGGGGACGAGCAGTACTTC. Its protein is CASRLGDEQYF.